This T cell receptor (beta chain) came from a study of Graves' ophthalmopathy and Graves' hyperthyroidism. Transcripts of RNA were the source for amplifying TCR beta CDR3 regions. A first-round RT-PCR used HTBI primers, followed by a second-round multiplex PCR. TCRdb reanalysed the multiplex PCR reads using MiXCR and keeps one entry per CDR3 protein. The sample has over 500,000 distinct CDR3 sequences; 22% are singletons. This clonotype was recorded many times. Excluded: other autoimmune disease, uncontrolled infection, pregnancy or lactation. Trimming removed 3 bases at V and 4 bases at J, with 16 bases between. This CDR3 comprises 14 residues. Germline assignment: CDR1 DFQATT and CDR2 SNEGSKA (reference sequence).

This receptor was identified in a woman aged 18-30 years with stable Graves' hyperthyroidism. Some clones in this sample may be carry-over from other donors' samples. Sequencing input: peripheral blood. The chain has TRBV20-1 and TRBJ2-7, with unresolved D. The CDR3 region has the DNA TGCAGTGCTAGTGGTCTGTCTGGCGATTACGAGCAGTACTTC. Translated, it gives CSASGLSGDYEQYF.